This T cell receptor (beta chain) was observed in a study of blood T cell repertoires in COVID-19. For the study at large: Both acute and convalescent COVID-19 samples were obtained from the United States, Italy and Spain. PBMCs, B-cell-depleted T cells, or T cells provided the cDNA or gDNA that made up the material.

Original data processing: Estimates of nucleated cell counts were drawn from the amplification of reference gene primers. Method: immunoSEQ multiplex PCR; TCRdb's copy keeps in-frame clones and lacks some. V, J and clone size are taken as reported in that table, and D and trimming were inferred from the DNA itself. Of a few hundred thousand clones listed, 85% to 90% are singletons. The germline CDR1 and CDR2 sequences are GTSNPN and SVGIG (reference sequence). Trimming left V 1 base short and J 4 bases short, with 11 bases between. The CDR3 length is 14 residues. This chain links TRBV30 with TRBJ1-5; D perhaps matches TRBD1 (6 bases). The receptor's source is a man aged 30-40 years with acute or convalescent COVID-19. The sequencing input was peripheral blood. This CDR3 reads CAWSEGTLNQPQHF. The CDR3 bases are TGTGCCTGGAGTGAGGGGACATTAAATCAGCCCCAGCATTTT.